This T cell receptor (beta chain) was sequenced during a study of blood T cell repertoires in COVID-19. Study at large: Collection of acute and convalescent COVID-19 samples took place in the United States, Italy and Spain.

The authors' processing: Reference gene primer amplification in the assay estimated nucleated cell counts. Produced via immunoSEQ multiplex PCR; TCRdb's table is partial and in-frame only. V and J calls and clone size are those listed in that table; D and trimming were worked out from the DNA. This table has 85,000 to 95,000 clones, around 86% appearing once. V was pared by 3 bases and J by 5 bases, with 13 bases between. This CDR3 comprises 15 residues. Per germline, CDR1 SGHAT and CDR2 FQNNGV. The chain has TRBV11-2 and TRBJ2-2, with a tentative D call TRBD1 (6 bases). The sequence derives from a woman older than 75 with acute or convalescent COVID-19. The sample comprised peripheral blood. The CDR3 here is CASSFRAGATGELFF. The CDR3 region has the DNA TGTGCCAGCAGCTTTAGGGCAGGGGCGACCGGGGAGCTGTTTTTT. The variable domain in full, with the rest retrieved from reference TRBV11-2 and TRBJ2-2, is EAGVAQSPRYKIIEKRQSVAFWCNPISGHATLYWYQQILGQGPKLLIQFQNNGVVDDSQLPKDRFSAERLKGVDSTLKIQPAKLEDSAVYLCASSFRAGATGELFFGEGSRLTVL.